This passage covers 24 T cell receptor beta chains from one sample sequenced in a study of PD-1 blockade in classical Hodgkin lymphoma. The time point: cycle 4 day 1 (C4D1), after more than 5 weeks of nivolumab. Each patient relapsed following autologous stem cell transplantation, and prior brentuximab vedotin exposure differed. Magnetic negative selection of thawed PBMCs yielded the CD8+ T cells. Data came from immunoSEQ multiplex PCR; TCRdb stores just in-frame clones and leaves some out. This sample carries fewer than 4,500 clones, about 70% of them seen once, and the ten largest clones take around 26%. This specimen was CD8+ T cells from blood, taken before the fourth cycle of nivolumab. These TCRs come from a human donor with classical Hodgkin lymphoma.

The chain uses TRBV2 and TRBJ2-3, with 9 nucleotides matching TRBD2. The CDR3 totals 16 residues. V shed 7 bases and J 6 bases; nucleotides not matched to a gene: 14. CDR1 is SNHLY, CDR2 FYNNEI, per germline. CDR3 bases: TGTGCCAGCACTCCGGGACTAGCCGCATCGGGGGATACGCAGTATTTT. Protein sequence: CASTPGLAASGDTQYF.

V is TRBV4-2 and J is TRBJ1-1; D is unresolved. V was trimmed by 3 bases and J by 4 bases, leaving 9 bases between them. The germline gives CDR1 LGHNA, CDR2 YNFKEQ. The CDR3 has 13 amino acids. Here the CDR3 DNA reads TGTGCCAGCAGCCAGAGGGAGATCACTGAAGCTTTCTTT. As protein: CASSQREITEAFF.

This clone was observed a few times. J is TRBJ2-2 and V is TRBV11-2; 8 bases are a match to TRBD1. The V gene's germline CDR1 is SGHAT and CDR2 FQNNGV. V gave up 1 base and J gave up 3 bases; unmatched junction bases: 13. CDR3 length equals 19 residues. This CDR3 reads CASSLVHNMDRAHTGELFF. The CDR3 nucleotides read TGTGCCAGCAGCTTAGTCCATAACATGGACAGGGCCCACACCGGGGAGCTGTTTTTT.

The chain combines TRBV4-3 with TRBJ2-7; D may match TRBD1 or TRBD2 (5 bases each). The V end lost 1 base, the J end lost 2 bases, and 15 bases lay between the germline ends. Germline assignment: CDR1 LGHNA and CDR2 YSLEER. The CDR3 covers 16 residues. CDR3 amino acids: CASSQGNQGAPYEQYF. The CDR3 nucleotides read TGCGCCAGCAGCCAAGGAAACCAGGGAGCCCCCTACGAGCAGTACTTC.

V is TRBV28 and J is TRBJ1-5; 10 bases are shared with TRBD1. In germline, CDR1 is MDHEN, CDR2 SYDVKM. V dropped 7 bases and J dropped 6; count of bases not matched to a gene: 9. The CDR3 is 15 amino acids. The CDR3 is CASNFRDRGFQPQHF. CDR3 nucleotide sequence: TGTGCCAGCAACTTCCGGGACAGGGGCTTTCAGCCCCAGCATTTT. The whole variable domain, remainder taken from reference TRBV28 and TRBJ1-5, is DVKVTQSSRYLVKRTGEKVFLECVQDMDHENMFWYRQDPGLGLRLIYFSYDVKMKEKGDIPEGYSVSREKKERFSLILESASTNQTSMYLCASNFRDRGFQPQHFGDGTRLSIL.

The V gene is TRBV4-3, the J gene TRBJ2-7; a weak D match, TRBD2 (5 bases). The CDR3 has 15 residues. Germline V gene data show CDR1 as LGHNA and CDR2 as YSLEER. The V gene lost 0 bases and the J gene lost 0 bases, with 9 bases spanning the gap. The CDR3 protein is CASSQESTSSYEQYF. The DNA of the CDR3 is TGCGCCAGCAGCCAAGAGAGTACTAGCTCCTACGAGCAGTACTTC.

A single count supports this clone. The V call is TRBV5-3, the J call TRBJ1-1, with TRBD1 matching 8 bases. TRBV5-3 is an ORF; its function is uncertain. V shed 3 bases, J shed 4 bases, and the junction held 5 bases outside the gene matches. CDR3 length: 14 residues. Here the CDR3 DNA reads TGTGCCAGAAGCTACCAGACAGGGGCCACTGAAGCTTTCTTT. Its protein is CARSYQTGATEAFF.

The V gene is TRBV7-9, the J gene TRBJ1-1; 7 nucleotides align to TRBD1. V shed 8 bases and J 5 bases; nucleotides not matched to a gene: 11. Germline V gene data show CDR1 as SEHNR and CDR2 as FQNEAQ (reference sequence). This CDR3 comprises 14 residues. The DNA for the CDR3 is TGTGCCAGCCGAGACAGGGAGGGAAAAACTGAAGCTTTCTTT. Translated: CASRDREGKTEAFF.

CDR3 sequence: CASSLLQGTEAFF. The CDR3, as DNA: TGTGCCAGCAGCCTTCTACAGGGAACTGAAGCTTTCTTT. This chain uses TRBV7-9 with TRBJ1-1, with TRBD1 as a possible D gene (6 bases). The germline V and J ends were trimmed by 5 bases and 5 bases, with 12 bases remaining between them. Germline loops: CDR1 SEHNR, CDR2 FQNEAQ (reference sequence). This CDR3 spans 13 amino acids.

This chain connects TRBV9 to TRBJ2-7; D not certain. The CDR3 extends over 14 amino acids. Trimming removed 2 bases from V and 3 bases from J, with 12 bases in between. Germline V gene lookup returns CDR1 SGDLS and CDR2 YYNGEE. The CDR3 DNA follows: TGTGCCAGCAGCGTGGGCCCAAGGCACTACGAGCAGTACTTC. Its protein product is CASSVGPRHYEQYF.

This clone is large. The chain joins TRBV6-4 to TRBJ1-6; TRBD1 aligns across 8 bases. Germline CDR1 and CDR2: MRHNA and SNTAGT. The CDR3 has 15 amino acids. V lost 0 bases to trimming and J lost 7 bases; unmatched junction nucleotides: 2. CDR3 in amino acids: CASSDSSGGNSPLHF. CDR3 sequence (DNA): TGTGCCAGCAGTGACTCATCAGGGGGCAATTCACCCCTCCACTTT.

This sequence joins TRBV27 and TRBJ1-5, with D hard to call. The germline CDR1 and CDR2 sequences are MNHEY and SMNVEV (reference sequence). CDR3 length equals 14 residues. V lost 6 bases, J lost 0 bases, and 9 bases lay in between. CDR3 nucleotides: TGTGCCAGCAGGAGGACGGATAGCAATCAGCCCCAGCATTTT. Its protein product is CASRRTDSNQPQHF.

This chain connects TRBV7-4 to TRBJ1-5; D gene uncertain. The CDR3 is 12 amino acids. V was pared by 1 base and J by 4 bases, with 2 bases between. The germline V gene has CDR1 SGHVT and CDR2 SQSDAQ. The CDR3 DNA reads as TGTGCCAGCAGCTTAGGAAATCAGCCCCAGCATTTT. Its translation: CASSLGNQPQHF.

The V call is TRBV9, the J call TRBJ1-1, with a weak D call TRBD1 (5 bases). Germline CDR1 SGDLS, CDR2 YYNGEE. The CDR3 consists of 11 residues. V was trimmed by 3 bases and J by 7 bases, leaving 7 bases between them. CDR3 protein: CASSAGGEAFF. The CDR3 DNA is TGTGCCAGCAGCGCGGGGGGTGAAGCTTTCTTT.

This clone was observed once. The CDR3 reads CASSSRGALEKLFF. DNA for the CDR3: TGTGCCAGCAGCTCAAGGGGGGCACTTGAAAAACTGTTTTTT. The rearrangement links TRBV7-9 to TRBJ1-4; tentatively, D is TRBD1 (6 bases). The CDR3 has 14 amino acids. Trimming removed 4 bases at V and 7 bases at J, with 13 bases between. The germline V gene encodes CDR1 SEHNR and CDR2 FQNEAQ (reference sequence). Complete variable domain (other parts from reference TRBV7-9 and TRBJ1-4): DTGVSQNPRHKITKRGQNVTFRCDPISEHNRLYWYRQTLGQGPEFLTYFQNEAQLEKSRLLSDRFSAERPKGSFSTLEIQRTEQGDSAMYLCASSSRGALEKLFFGSGTQLSVL.

This clone turned up a few times. The V call is TRBV2, the J call TRBJ1-4, with TRBD1 identical over 8 bases. Trimming removed 6 bases from V and 3 bases from J; junction bases left unmatched: 6. CDR1 is SNHLY, CDR2 FYNNEI, per germline. The CDR3 consists of 15 residues. The DNA for the CDR3 is TGTGCCAGCAGGGGGACAGGTTGGGCTAATGAAAAACTGTTTTTT. Amino acid sequence: CASRGTGWANEKLFF.

This clone is judged large (0.1 to 1%). The chain uses TRBV5-1 and TRBJ2-7; 7 bases are shared with TRBD1. Germline CDR1 and CDR2: SGHRS and YFSETQ. V trimming: 5 bases; J trimming: 5 bases; junction bases outside the gene matches: 7. The CDR3 spans 13 residues. The chain's CDR3 is CASSYRQGDEQYF. As DNA, the CDR3 is TGCGCCAGCAGTTATCGACAGGGCGACGAGCAGTACTTC.

The chain has TRBV7-2 and TRBJ2-6; D ambiguous. Germline-derived CDR1 and CDR2 are SGHTA and FQGNSA. V lost 5 bases to trimming and J lost 5 bases, with 22 bases between them. The CDR3 has 18 residues. Here the CDR3 reads CASSLHRRRQSRANVLTF. The CDR3 coding sequence is TGTGCCAGCAGCCTTCATAGGAGACGACAAAGTCGGGCCAACGTCCTGACTTTC. Complete variable domain (other parts from reference TRBV7-2 and TRBJ2-6): GAGVSQSPSNKVTEKGKDVELRCDPISGHTALYWYRQSLGQGLEFLIYFQGNSAPDKSGLPSDRFSAERTGGSVSTLTIQRTQQEDSAVYLCASSLHRRRQSRANVLTFGAGSRLTVL.

For the CDR3, the DNA is TGTGCCAGCAGTTACTCATTGTCGGGGGGAGAGACCCAGTACTTC. Its translation: CASSYSLSGGETQYF. This chain uses TRBV6-5 with TRBJ2-5; TRBD2 agrees at 7 bases. The germline V gene encodes CDR1 MNHEY and CDR2 SVGAGI. The CDR3 contains 15 residues. Trimming cost V 0 bases and J 4 bases; bases outside gene matches: 5.

This clone appeared a few times. The V and J genes are TRBV19 and TRBJ1-5; a possible D gene is TRBD1 (5 bases). Trimming left V 8 bases short and J 0 bases short, with 17 bases between. Germline-derived CDR1 and CDR2 are LNHDA and SQIVND (reference sequence). This CDR3 region has 16 residues. The CDR3 DNA reads as TGTGCCAGTTCCCGGGACGGATTCAATAGCAATCAGCCCCAGCATTTT. It encodes CASSRDGFNSNQPQHF.

The rearrangement links TRBV27 to TRBJ2-1; D assignment may be TRBD1 or TRBD2 (6 bases each). V dropped 5 bases and J dropped 9 bases, with 11 bases sitting between them. This CDR3 contains 12 residues. Germline CDR1 is MNHEY and CDR2 is SMNVEV (reference sequence). The DNA of the CDR3 is TGTGCCAGCAGTCAACAGGGAGGTGAGCAGTTCTTC. Amino acid sequence: CASSQQGGEQFF.

By frequency in the sample, this clone is large (0.1 to 1%). CDR3 amino acids: CASSTRGGPQPQHF. Written as DNA, the CDR3 is TGTGCCAGCAGTACCCGAGGGGGGCCGCAGCCCCAGCATTTT. The rearrangement joins TRBV27 to TRBJ1-5; D might be TRBD1 (6 bases). Germline-derived CDR1 and CDR2 are MNHEY and SMNVEV (reference sequence). V was trimmed by 5 bases and J by 7 bases, leaving 15 bases between them. The CDR3 is made up of 14 amino acids.

The gene calls are TRBV7-6 and TRBJ1-1, with D possibly TRBD1 on 6 matching bases. Trimming pared 5 bases from V and 5 bases from J, leaving 12 bases between. Germline CDR1 SGHVS, CDR2 FNYEAQ. This CDR3 has 13 residues. This CDR3 is CASSLLQGTEAFF. CDR3 nucleotides: TGTGCCAGCAGCCTTCTACAGGGAACTGAAGCTTTCTTT.

The V call is TRBV5-6, the J call TRBJ1-1; TRBD1 might be the D (6 bases). The CDR3 runs 13 residues. CDR1 and CDR2 (germline): SGHDT, YYEEEE. Trimming shortened V by 3 bases and J by 6 bases, and 12 bases separated the two germline ends. The CDR3 DNA follows: TGTGCCAGCAGCTCCCTAGGGGGGGCTGAAGCTTTCTTT. Its translation is CASSSLGGAEAFF.